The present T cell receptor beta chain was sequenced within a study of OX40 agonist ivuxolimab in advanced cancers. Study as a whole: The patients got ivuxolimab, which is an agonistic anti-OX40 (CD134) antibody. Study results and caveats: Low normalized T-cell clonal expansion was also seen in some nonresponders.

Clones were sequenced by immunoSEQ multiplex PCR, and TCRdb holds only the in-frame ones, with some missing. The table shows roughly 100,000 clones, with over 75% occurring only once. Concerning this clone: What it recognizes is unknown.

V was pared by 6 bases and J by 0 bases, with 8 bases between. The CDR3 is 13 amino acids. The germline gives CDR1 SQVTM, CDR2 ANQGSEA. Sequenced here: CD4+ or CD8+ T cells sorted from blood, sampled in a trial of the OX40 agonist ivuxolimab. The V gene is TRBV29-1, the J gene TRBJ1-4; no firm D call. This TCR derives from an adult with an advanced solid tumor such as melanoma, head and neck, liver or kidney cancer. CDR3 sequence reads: CSVTDATNEKLFF. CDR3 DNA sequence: TGCAGCGTAACAGACGCAACTAATGAAAAACTGTTTTTT.